This is a list of T cell receptor beta chains from one sample in a study of cytomegalovirus exposure and HLA in healthy donors. Libraries were prepared by immunoSEQ multiplex PCR; TCRdb keeps only in-frame clonotypes and omits some of them. In the table there are under 200,000 clones, nearly 90% of which are singletons. Sequences were obtained from PBMCs. The receptor source for this set is a woman aged 18-35 years in good health and CMV-seropositive. Each CDR3 is given with its conserved first and last residue. The order of the fields is clone size, V gene, J gene, D gene, CDR3 protein, CDR3 DNA. D genes are given only for firm matches. The size of a clone is reported for some rows only, either as once, few or many, or as a class for expanded clones.

NA	TRBV19	TRBJ1-2	TRBD1	CASTNDRVVYGYTF	TGTGCCAGTACCAATGACAGGGTGGTCTATGGCTACACCTTC
NA	TRBV4-3	TRBJ2-7	NA	CASSQDYRAYEQYF	TGCGCCAGCAGCCAAGATTACAGAGCCTACGAGCAGTACTTC
NA	TRBV19	TRBJ1-1	NA	CASSIGRGFEAFF	TGTGCCAGTAGTATCGGTCGCGGGTTTGAAGCTTTCTTT
NA	TRBV4-1	TRBJ2-3	NA	CASTPRGGSTDTQYF	TGCGCCAGCACCCCTCGAGGCGGAAGCACAGATACGCAGTATTTT
NA	TRBV28	TRBJ1-4	TRBD1	CASSTPGQLNEKLFF	TGTGCCAGCAGTACCCCGGGACAGCTTAATGAAAAACTGTTTTTT
NA	TRBV27	TRBJ1-1	NA	CASNEGGNTEAFF	TGTGCCAGCAACGAGGGCGGGAACACTGAAGCTTTCTTT
NA	TRBV27	TRBJ2-3	TRBD2	CASLPAGGPPDTQYF	TGTGCCAGCTTGCCAGCGGGAGGGCCCCCAGATACGCAGTATTTT
NA	TRBV29-1	TRBJ1-2	TRBD1	CSVVPERGLGYTF	TGCAGCGTCGTCCCTGAGAGGGGGCTTGGCTACACCTTC
NA	TRBV30	TRBJ2-5	TRBD1	CAWDRGVAGETQYF	TGTGCCTGGGACAGGGGGGTGGCGGGAGAGACCCAGTACTTC
NA	TRBV12-5	TRBJ2-3	TRBD2	CASGSLAGPADTQYF	TGTGCTAGTGGTTCCTTAGCGGGACCGGCGGATACGCAGTATTTT
NA	TRBV7-2	TRBJ2-3	TRBD2	CASSLLAGLSTDTQYF	TGTGCCAGCAGCTTACTAGCGGGACTTAGCACAGATACGCAGTATTTT
NA	TRBV2	TRBJ1-2	NA	CASSEAAGYGYTF	TGTGCCAGCAGCGAGGCAGCGGGCTATGGCTACACCTTC
NA	TRBV5-1	TRBJ2-2	NA	CASSSTRDTTGELFF	TGCGCCAGCAGCTCTACACGGGACACCACCGGGGAGCTGTTTTTT
NA	TRBV27	TRBJ2-7	NA	CASSKQGGAFNEQYF	TGTGCCAGCAGTAAGCAGGGTGGGGCCTTTAACGAGCAGTACTTC
NA	TRBV2	TRBJ1-5	NA	CASSDLQGSQPQHF	TGTGCCAGCAGTGACCTACAGGGATCTCAGCCCCAGCATTTT
NA	TRBV18	TRBJ2-7	TRBD2	CASSSGRGYYEQYF	TGTGCCAGCTCCAGCGGGAGGGGTTACTACGAGCAGTACTTC
NA	TRBV7-9	TRBJ2-1	TRBD2	CASSFTSGPYYNEQFF	TGTGCCAGCAGCTTTACTAGCGGACCATACTACAATGAGCAGTTCTTC
NA	TRBV29-1	TRBJ2-3	NA	CSSLQGTLSTDTQYF	TGCAGCTCACTCCAGGGGACCCTTAGCACAGATACGCAGTATTTT
once	TRBV4-1	TRBJ2-7	NA	CASTPEGRDSSYEQYF	TGCGCCAGCACACCGGAGGGGCGGGATTCGTCCTACGAGCAGTACTTC
NA	TRBV6-5	TRBJ1-1	NA	CASRGGNTEAFF	TGTGCCAGCAGGGGGGGGAACACTGAAGCTTTCTTT
NA	TRBV27	TRBJ2-2	TRBD1	CASNGERDRDSVTGELFF	TGTGCCAGCAACGGGGAGAGGGATCGGGACAGTGTCACCGGGGAGCTGTTTTTT
NA	TRBV5-1	TRBJ2-1	NA	CASSHQQGSNEQFF	TGCGCCAGCAGCCACCAACAGGGTTCCAATGAGCAGTTCTTC
NA	TRBV10-3	TRBJ2-7	TRBD1	CAISERGTGKTYEQYF	TGTGCCATCAGTGAGAGGGGGACAGGTAAGACCTACGAGCAGTACTTC
NA	TRBV5-1	TRBJ2-7	NA	CASSPNSGSYEQYF	TGCGCCAGCAGCCCAAATAGCGGCTCCTACGAGCAGTACTTC
NA	TRBV5-6	TRBJ2-3	NA	CASSFLAGDTQYF	TGTGCCAGCAGCTTCCTTGCCGGGGATACGCAGTATTTT
NA	TRBV11-1	TRBJ2-5	TRBD1	CASSLDRGETQYF	TGTGCCAGCAGCTTGGACAGGGGGGAGACCCAGTACTTC
NA	TRBV30	TRBJ1-4	NA	CAFTPGVINEKLFF	TGTGCCTTCACGCCGGGGGTTATTAATGAAAAACTGTTTTTT
NA	TRBV15	TRBJ2-3	NA	CATSRDRGRATDTQYF	TGTGCCACCAGCAGAGATCGTGGGAGAGCTACAGATACGCAGTATTTT
NA	TRBV6-6	TRBJ2-7	TRBD1	CASTTKGQAYEQYF	TGTGCCAGCACGACAAAGGGACAGGCCTACGAGCAGTACTTC
NA	TRBV19	TRBJ2-3	TRBD2	CASRGPGTSGTDTQYF	TGTGCCAGTAGGGGCCCCGGGACTAGCGGAACAGATACGCAGTATTTT
NA	TRBV6-5	TRBJ2-7	TRBD1	CASSYHGQGVYEQYF	TGTGCCAGCAGTTATCACGGACAGGGGGTCTACGAGCAGTACTTC
NA	TRBV30	TRBJ1-2	NA	CAWSANYGYTF	TGTGCCTGGTCGGCTAACTATGGCTACACCTTC
NA	TRBV6-1	TRBJ1-1	NA	CASRYGDAFF	TGTGCCAGCAGGTACGGTGATGCTTTCTTT
NA	TRBV7-8	TRBJ1-4	NA	CASSGRGGIAELFF	TGTGCCAGCAGTGGGCGGGGTGGGATTGCAGAACTGTTTTTT
NA	TRBV5-1	TRBJ1-2	NA	CASSPAGGGNYGYTF	TGCGCCAGCAGCCCGGCGGGTGGTGGTAACTATGGCTACACCTTC
NA	TRBV19	TRBJ1-2	NA	CASREWRAGYTF	TGTGCCAGTAGGGAATGGAGGGCTGGCTACACCTTC
NA	TRBV10-3	TRBJ2-6	TRBD1	CAIRPRGLGSGANVLTF	TGTGCCATCAGACCCAGGGGGCTCGGCTCTGGGGCCAACGTCCTGACTTTC
NA	TRBV21-1	TRBJ2-7	NA	CASSKSNGTSGRISYEQYF	TGTGCCAGCAGCAAATCCAACGGGACTAGCGGGAGGATCTCCTACGAGCAGTACTTC
NA	TRBV5-1	TRBJ2-3	TRBD2	CASSSWGLAGGPNTDTQYF	TGCGCCAGCAGCTCATGGGGCCTAGCGGGAGGGCCAAACACAGATACGCAGTATTTT
NA	TRBV6-5	TRBJ2-3	NA	CASRKRGTDTQYF	TGTGCCAGCAGGAAACGGGGAACAGATACGCAGTATTTT
NA	TRBV7-3	TRBJ2-5	TRBD2	CASSPTSGSIETQYF	TGTGCCAGCAGCCCGACTAGCGGGAGTATAGAGACCCAGTACTTC
NA	TRBV9	TRBJ2-2	NA	CASTLTGTNTGELFF	TGTGCCAGCACCTTGACAGGCACGAACACCGGGGAGCTGTTTTTT
NA	TRBV6-1	TRBJ2-3	TRBD2	CASSDFAGDGTDTQYF	TGTGCCAGCAGTGACTTCGCGGGAGACGGCACAGATACGCAGTATTTT
few	TRBV6-1	TRBJ2-7	TRBD1	CASSEAGTGTYEQYF	TGTGCCAGCAGTGAAGCCGGGACAGGGACCTACGAGCAGTACTTC
NA	TRBV30	TRBJ2-7	NA	CAWSFGGYEQYF	TGTGCCTGGAGTTTTGGAGGTTACGAGCAGTACTTC
NA	TRBV28	TRBJ1-2	NA	CASTQPRGRDYGYTF	TGTGCCAGCACCCAACCCAGGGGCCGTGACTATGGCTACACCTTC
NA	TRBV5-1	TRBJ2-7	TRBD2	CASSLDPGLTYEQYF	TGCGCCAGCAGCTTGGACCCGGGACTAACCTACGAGCAGTACTTC
NA	TRBV11-2	TRBJ1-2	TRBD1	CASSLGSGDRGLYGYTF	TGTGCCAGCAGCTTAGGGAGCGGCGACAGGGGTCTCTATGGCTACACCTTC
NA	TRBV7-3	TRBJ2-2	TRBD1	CASSSRQGATGELFF	TGTGCCAGCAGCTCGCGACAGGGGGCAACCGGGGAGCTGTTTTTT
NA	TRBV6-6	TRBJ2-7	TRBD1	CASTVQGVAYEQYF	TGTGCCAGCACTGTTCAGGGGGTAGCCTACGAGCAGTACTTC
NA	TRBV19	TRBJ2-7	TRBD2	CASSTTSASYEQYF	TGTGCCAGTAGTACGACTAGCGCCTCCTACGAGCAGTACTTC
NA	TRBV7-9	TRBJ2-3	NA	CASSLGWNSLYTDTQYF	TGTGCCAGCAGCTTAGGGTGGAACAGCCTTTACACAGATACGCAGTATTTT
NA	TRBV11-2	TRBJ1-2	NA	CASSLDYQGTYGYTF	TGTGCCAGCAGCTTAGATTACCAGGGGACCTATGGCTACACCTTC
NA	TRBV19	TRBJ2-3	TRBD2	CASSIWAGGHTDTQYF	TGTGCCAGTAGTATCTGGGCGGGAGGCCATACAGATACGCAGTATTTT
NA	TRBV6-5	TRBJ2-7	NA	CASSYSTSGGEQYF	TGTGCCAGCAGTTACTCGACTAGTGGGGGCGAGCAGTACTTC
NA	TRBV29-1	TRBJ2-1	NA	CSVGGGALNNEQFF	TGCAGCGTTGGTGGGGGCGCGTTGAACAATGAGCAGTTCTTC